What follows are 13 T cell receptor beta chains derived from one specimen sequenced in a study of cytomegalovirus exposure and HLA in healthy donors. The PCR had 60 Vbeta and 13 Jbeta primers. The table came from immunoSEQ multiplex PCR; TCRdb's copy has only in-frame clones and leaves some out. The data show 150,000 to 200,000 clones, roughly three quarters seen once. Material for sequencing was PBMCs. These receptors were collected from a woman in her forties in good health and CMV-seronegative.

This sequence joins TRBV11-2 and TRBJ1-1; D unresolved. The CDR3 spans 15 residues. CDR1 and CDR2 from the germline V gene are SGHAT and FQNNGV. V was pared by 0 bases and J by 11 bases, with 19 bases between. CDR3 protein: CASSLDILGTQAAFF. DNA for the CDR3: TGTGCCAGCAGCTTAGATATTCTAGGCACACAAGCGGCTTTCTTT.

This clone was recorded once. This chain uses TRBV2 with TRBJ1-4, with D uncertain. Trimming shortened V by 6 bases and J by 8 bases, and 10 bases separated the two germline ends. CDR3 size: 12 residues. Germline CDR1 and CDR2: SNHLY and FYNNEI. Here the CDR3 reads CASREAREKLFF. The CDR3 DNA reads as TGTGCCAGCAGAGAGGCGCGGGAAAAACTGTTTTTT. Using reference TRBV2 and TRBJ1-4 for the parts outside the CDR3, the full variable domain is EPEVTQTPSHQVTQMGQEVILRCVPISNHLYFYWYRQILGQKVEFLVSFYNNEISEKSEIFDDQFSVERPDGSNFTLKIRSTKLEDSAMYFCASREAREKLFFGSGTQLSVL.

This chain uses TRBV27 with TRBJ2-3; no firm D call. V was trimmed by 1 base and J by 1 base, leaving 6 bases between them. CDR3 size: 14 residues. Per the germline V gene, CDR1 is MNHEY and CDR2 is SMNVEV (reference sequence). The CDR3 region has the DNA TGTGCCAGCAGTTTATTCCCCGGCACAGATACGCAGTATTTT. Translated, it gives CASSLFPGTDTQYF.

V and J are TRBV2 and TRBJ1-1, with a tentative D call TRBD1 (6 bases). Germline CDR1 reads SNHLY; CDR2 reads FYNNEI. Trimming left V 7 bases short and J 0 bases short, with 18 bases between. This CDR3 region has 16 residues. For the CDR3, the DNA is TGTGCCAGCATCTCCCGGGGGGCAAGGTTGAACACTGAAGCTTTCTTT. Translating it yields CASISRGARLNTEAFF.

This chain links TRBV6-5 with TRBJ1-5; perhaps TRBD1 as D (5 bases). The V end was cut by 4 bases, the J end by 4 bases, with 14 bases between. This CDR3 is 15 amino acids long. Germline CDR1 is MNHEY and CDR2 is SVGAGI. CDR3 in DNA: TGTGCCAGCAGTTTCACGGGGGAGGGGAATCAGCCCCAGCATTTT. Protein: CASSFTGEGNQPQHF.

This chain joins TRBV10-3 and TRBJ2-3; 10 bases fit TRBD2. The V gene end was trimmed by 8 bases and the J gene end by 7 bases; junction bases not matched to a gene: 9. This CDR3 is 14 amino acids long. The germline gives CDR1 ENHRY, CDR2 SYGVKD. This chain's CDR3 is CAIDERGGSNTQYF. The CDR3, as DNA: TGTGCCATCGATGAGCGGGGGGGTTCAAATACGCAGTATTTT.

The rearrangement uses TRBV9 and TRBJ2-1; no definite D call. V shed 0 bases and J shed 6 bases, with 7 bases lying between them. This CDR3 spans 13 amino acids. In germline, CDR1 is SGDLS, CDR2 YYNGEE. The CDR3 sequence: CASSVGPPNEQFF. In DNA form, the CDR3 reads TGTGCCAGCAGCGTAGGGCCCCCCAATGAGCAGTTCTTC. The full variable domain, completed using reference TRBV9 and TRBJ2-1, is DSGVTQTPKHLITATGQRVTLRCSPRSGDLSVYWYQQSLDQGLQFLIQYYNGEERAKGNILERFSAQQFPDLHSELNLSSLELGDSALYFCASSVGPPNEQFFGPGTRLTVL.

This sequence joins TRBV5-1 and TRBJ2-5; D gene ambiguous. The J call may not be correct, given that the DNA end is closer to TRBJ2-7. This CDR3 is built from 14 residues. The germline V gene has CDR1 SGHRS and CDR2 YFSETQ. CDR3 loop: CASSLQDLAYEQYF. For the CDR3, the DNA is TGCGCCAGCAGCTTGCAAGACCTAGCCTACGAGCAGTACTTC.

The V and J genes are TRBV2 and TRBJ1-5; no definite D call. The CDR3 contains 13 residues. V lost 0 bases, J lost 6 bases, and 6 bases lay in between. Germline V gene lookup returns CDR1 SNHLY and CDR2 FYNNEI. CDR3 region: CASSEARGQPQHF. The CDR3 DNA is TGTGCCAGCAGTGAAGCGCGGGGTCAGCCCCAGCATTTT.

The rearrangement joins TRBV4-3 to TRBJ2-3; TRBD1 agrees at 10 bases. Germline V gene sequence: CDR1 LGHNA, CDR2 YSLEER. V gave up 1 base and J gave up 5 bases; unmatched junction bases: 6. There are 16 residues in the CDR3. The CDR3: CASSQVPGQGIDTQYF. The CDR3 DNA follows: TGCGCCAGCAGCCAAGTTCCGGGACAGGGGATAGATACGCAGTATTTT.

CDR3 in amino acids: CASSPFSGGYGANVLTF. The DNA for the CDR3 is TGTGCCAGCAGCCCCTTTTCGGGAGGTTATGGGGCCAACGTCCTGACTTTC. The chain uses TRBV21-1 and TRBJ2-6; no check of the table's D call, TRBD2, against the DNA was made. TRBV21-1 is reported as a pseudogene. The CDR3 length is 17 residues.

This clone was detected a few times. This chain links TRBV6-5 with TRBJ2-1; D remains unclear. With 0 bases removed from V and 7 bases from J, the gap between germline ends came to 7 bases. CDR1 MNHEY and CDR2 SVGAGI come from the germline V gene. The CDR3 is 13 amino acids. CDR3 region: CASSYSRGNEQFF. The CDR3 nucleotides are TGTGCCAGCAGTTACTCGAGAGGAAATGAGCAGTTCTTC.

This sequence joins TRBV6-6 and TRBJ1-1; TRBD1 matches at 8 bases. Germline V gene lookup returns CDR1 MNHNY and CDR2 SVGAGI (reference sequence). The CDR3 is 14 residues long. With 7 bases clipped from V and 5 bases from J, the junction kept 9 bases outside the gene matches. CDR3 region: CASTRQGKQTEAFF. The CDR3 bases are TGTGCCAGCACACGACAGGGGAAGCAGACTGAAGCTTTCTTT.